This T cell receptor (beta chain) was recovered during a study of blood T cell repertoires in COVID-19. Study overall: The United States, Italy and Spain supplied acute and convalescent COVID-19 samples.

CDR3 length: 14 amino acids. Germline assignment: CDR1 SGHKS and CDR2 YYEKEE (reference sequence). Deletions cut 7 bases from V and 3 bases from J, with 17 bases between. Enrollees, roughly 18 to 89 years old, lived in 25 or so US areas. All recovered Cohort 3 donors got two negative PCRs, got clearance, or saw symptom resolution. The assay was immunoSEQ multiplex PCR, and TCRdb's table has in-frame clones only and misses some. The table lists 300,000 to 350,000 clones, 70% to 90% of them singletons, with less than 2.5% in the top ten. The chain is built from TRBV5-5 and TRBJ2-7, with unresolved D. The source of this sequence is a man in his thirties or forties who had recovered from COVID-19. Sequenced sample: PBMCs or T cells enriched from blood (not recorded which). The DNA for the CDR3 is TGTGCCAGCCAACAGACCCGGCAGAACTACGAGCAGTACTTC. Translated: CASQQTRQNYEQYF.